Each of the 28 T cell receptor beta chains below was sequenced from the same sample in a study of CD8+ T cells in alopecia areata. As the sequencing template, cDNA was produced by extracting RNA and reverse transcribing it. Some clones are missing from TCRdb's copy, which holds only in-frame ones; the method was immunoSEQ multiplex PCR. The sample includes fewer than 250,000 clones, about 53% of them seen just once. Material: CD4+ T cells sorted from blood, obtained at week 0. The origin of the receptors is a human donor with alopecia areata.

This chain connects TRBV6-5 to TRBJ1-6; D not resolved. Deletions cut 5 bases from V and 9 bases from J, with 11 bases between. CDR3 length: 13 amino acids. The V gene's germline CDR1 is MNHEY and CDR2 SVGAGI. The CDR3 is CASSPDITSPLHF. For the CDR3, the DNA is TGTGCCAGCAGTCCAGACATTACTTCACCCCTCCACTTT.

The J gene is TRBJ2-7, the V gene TRBV6-5, with TRBD2 identical over 9 bases. Germline loops: CDR1 MNHEY, CDR2 SVGAGI. The CDR3 extends over 15 amino acids. V was clipped by 6 bases and J by 3 bases; unmatched bases: 9. Here the CDR3 reads CASSPMAGGYYEQYF. The CDR3 DNA sequence: TGTGCCAGCAGCCCGATGGCGGGGGGGTACTACGAGCAGTACTTC.

This clone was found once. The genes are TRBV2 and TRBJ2-5; no clear D. Germline V gives CDR1 SNHLY, CDR2 FYNNEI. This CDR3 is 14 amino acids long. V was shortened by 4 bases and J by 1 base, with 10 bases between the two germline ends. The CDR3 spells CASSAVRIQETQYF. The CDR3, as DNA: TGTGCCAGCAGTGCGGTTCGAATCCAAGAGACCCAGTACTTC.

This chain's CDR3 is CASSEGGQPQHF. For the CDR3, the DNA is TGCGCCAGCAGCGAGGGCGGTCAGCCCCAGCATTTT. J is TRBJ1-5 and V is TRBV5-1; unclear D gene. The length of the CDR3 is 12 residues. V was cut by 4 bases and J by 6 bases, with 8 bases left in between. CDR1 is SGHRS and CDR2 is YFSETQ in the germline V gene.

This chain uses TRBV13 with TRBJ1-5, with a tentative D call TRBD1 (6 bases). V was pared by 5 bases and J by 11 bases, with 22 bases between. The CDR3 sequence is 15 residues long. Germline CDR1 and CDR2: PRHDT and FYEKMQ (reference sequence). The CDR3 region has the DNA TGTGCCAGCAGCAAGGGTAGGGACACCTTCTCGGCCCAGCATTTT. It encodes CASSKGRDTFSAQHF.

This rearrangement joins TRBV2 to TRBJ1-2; 7 bases line up with TRBD1. Germline assignment: CDR1 SNHLY and CDR2 FYNNEI. The CDR3 covers 13 residues. V lost 5 bases to trimming and J lost 5 bases; unmatched junction nucleotides: 5. The CDR3 nucleotides read TGTGCCAGCAGTCCCGGGACAGATTATGGCTACACCTTC. Protein product: CASSPGTDYGYTF.

The rearrangement uses TRBV6-6 and TRBJ2-7; D perhaps matches TRBD2 (5 bases). V dropped 7 bases and J dropped 0 bases, with 10 bases sitting between them. The CDR3 has 13 residues. Germline CDR1 reads MNHNY; CDR2 reads SVGAGI (reference sequence). CDR3 loop: CASTDSSSYEQYF. Here the CDR3 DNA reads TGTGCCAGCACGGACTCCAGCTCCTACGAGCAGTACTTC.

The chain recombines TRBV7-2 with TRBJ2-1; 9 nucleotides align to TRBD1. V gave up 8 bases and J gave up 15 bases; unmatched junction bases: 11. The CDR3 sequence is 12 residues long. Germline CDR1 is SGHTA and CDR2 is FQGNSA. CDR3 sequence: CASSNRRTGVFF. DNA for the CDR3: TGTGCCAGCTCAAATAGGCGGACAGGGGTGTTCTTC.

The CDR3 DNA sequence: TGTGCCTCTATGGGGGGCAGTGGATCACCCCTCCACTTT. Protein sequence: CASMGGSGSPLHF. The chain couples TRBV19 to TRBJ1-6, with D possibly being TRBD1 (6 bases). Germline CDR1 LNHDA, CDR2 SQIVND (reference sequence). V was clipped by 11 bases and J by 10 bases, with 18 bases between them. CDR3 length: 13 residues.

The chain combines TRBV7-9 with TRBJ2-5; TRBD2 aligns across 10 bases. This CDR3 spans 16 amino acids. Germline V gene sequence: CDR1 SEHNR, CDR2 FQNEAQ (reference sequence). With V trimmed by 8 bases and J by 5 bases, 14 bases remained unmatched. DNA of the CDR3: TGTGCCAGCGGCACCTCTAGCGGGGGAACTTTGGAGACCCAGTACTTC. As protein: CASGTSSGGTLETQYF. Based on the CDR3 plus reference TRBV7-9 and TRBJ2-5, the full variable domain is DTGVSQNPRHKITKRGQNVTFRCDPISEHNRLYWYRQTLGQGPEFLTYFQNEAQLEKSRLLSDRFSAERPKGSFSTLEIQRTEQGDSAMYLCASGTSSGGTLETQYFGPGTRLLVL.

As DNA, the CDR3 is TGTGCCAGCAGTGAACCCCCTTACACTGAAGCTTTCTTT. This sequence encodes CASSEPPYTEAFF. The chain recombines TRBV6-1 with TRBJ1-1; D is ambiguous. CDR1 MNHNS and CDR2 SASEGT come from the germline V gene. The CDR3 is 13 residues long. V lost 2 bases and J lost 3, with 7 bases in between.

The chain couples TRBV14 to TRBJ2-5; D call uncertain. V dropped 4 bases and J dropped 2 bases, with 14 bases sitting between them. Germline CDR1 and CDR2: SGHDN and FVKESK. This CDR3 region has 15 residues. The CDR3 region has the DNA TGTGCCAGCAGCCGAGGCCCGCGGTTACAAGAGACCCAGTACTTC. Its protein is CASSRGPRLQETQYF.

This clone is a singleton in its sample. The CDR3 spells CAWSVLAGGPETQYF. CDR3 DNA sequence: TGTGCCTGGAGTGTTTTAGCGGGAGGGCCGGAGACCCAGTACTTC. The chain couples TRBV30 to TRBJ2-5, with 11 bases fitting TRBD2. Losses at the gene ends were 0 bases for V and 5 bases for J; bases not matched to a gene: 5. CDR1 GTSNPN and CDR2 SVGIG come from the germline V gene (reference sequence). The CDR3 runs 15 residues.

The chain employs TRBV5-1 and TRBJ1-5, with D possibly matching TRBD1 (5 bases). Germline CDR1 reads SGHRS; CDR2 reads YFSETQ. CDR3 length equals 14 residues. Deletions cut 4 bases from V and 6 bases from J, with 14 bases between. CDR3 coding DNA: TGCGCCAGCAGCCCCGGGGCGGCAGGTCAGCCCCAGCATTTT. It yields the protein CASSPGAAGQPQHF.

This clone was detected only a few times. The chain has TRBV19 and TRBJ1-6; 7 nucleotides line up with TRBD1. The CDR3 consists of 15 residues. In germline, CDR1 is LNHDA, CDR2 SQIVND (reference sequence). V lost 7 bases and J lost 10; bases outside the gene matches: 13. CDR3 protein: CASTVPGQRTSPLHF. The CDR3, as DNA: TGTGCCAGTACCGTACCGGGACAGCGGACCTCACCCCTCCACTTT.

This rearrangement joins TRBV2 to TRBJ2-2, with 14 positions matching TRBD2. This CDR3 comprises 18 residues. CDR1 and CDR2 (germline): SNHLY, FYNNEI. The V and J ends lost 5 bases and 3 bases, in that order; junction bases with no gene match: 8. This CDR3 is CASSSGLAGGPDTGELFF. DNA for the CDR3: TGTGCCAGCAGTTCAGGACTAGCGGGGGGTCCGGACACCGGGGAGCTGTTTTTT.

This clone was seen only a few times. This sequence joins TRBV5-4 and TRBJ1-1; TRBD1 aligns across 9 bases. Germline-derived CDR1 and CDR2 are SGHNT and YYREEE (reference sequence). V was clipped by 10 bases and J by 5 bases; unmatched bases: 9. The CDR3 contains 13 residues. The CDR3 region has the DNA TGTGCCGGGCGGGACAGGGATAAAACTGAAGCTTTCTTT. It is translated as CAGRDRDKTEAFF.

The V and J genes are TRBV30 and TRBJ2-7, with D possibly TRBD2 on 6 matching bases. Germline V gene data show CDR1 as GTSNPN and CDR2 as SVGIG (reference sequence). Trimming shortened V by 2 bases and J by 6 bases, and 11 bases separated the two germline ends. The length of the CDR3 is 12 residues. This CDR3 reads CAWSIASVEQYF. The CDR3 DNA reads as TGTGCCTGGAGTATCGCTAGCGTCGAGCAGTACTTC.

This clone has a single count. The chain is built from TRBV29-1 and TRBJ1-3; no clear D gene. V lost 2 bases and J 0 bases, leaving 5 bases between the germline ends. This CDR3 comprises 13 residues. Germline V gene sequence: CDR1 SQVTM, CDR2 ANQGSEA. The CDR3 here is CSVEYSSGNTIYF. CDR3 coding DNA: TGCAGCGTTGAATACTCCTCTGGAAACACCATATATTTT.

This clone was observed a handful of times. V is TRBV29-1 and J is TRBJ1-4, with D maybe TRBD1 (5 bases). The germline V and J ends were trimmed by 7 bases and 0 bases, with 12 bases remaining between them. The CDR3 spans 14 residues. Germline CDR1 and CDR2: SQVTM and ANQGSEA. The CDR3: CSAGGGTTNEKLFF. For the CDR3, the DNA is TGCAGCGCTGGGGGAGGCACAACTAATGAAAAACTGTTTTTT.

The chain couples TRBV5-1 to TRBJ2-2; weak D call: TRBD1 (5 bases). The germline V and J ends were trimmed by 4 bases and 3 bases, with 10 bases remaining between them. Germline lookup yields CDR1 SGHRS and CDR2 YFSETQ. The CDR3 runs to 14 residues. CDR3 in DNA: TGCGCCAGCAGCCCAATAGGGGACACCGGGGAGCTGTTTTTT. Translation: CASSPIGDTGELFF.

The chain has TRBV13 and TRBJ2-7, with a weak D call TRBD1 (6 bases). V lost 4 bases to trimming and J lost 3 bases, with 16 bases between them. The CDR3 has 15 residues. CDR1 is PRHDT and CDR2 is FYEKMQ in the germline V gene (reference sequence). In nucleotides, the CDR3 is TGTGCCAGCAGCTGGTCCGGAACAGGGCACTACGAGCAGTACTTC. This sequence encodes CASSWSGTGHYEQYF.

This chain links TRBV11-2 with TRBJ2-4; the D is unclear. CDR3 size: 15 residues. CDR1 is SGHAT and CDR2 is FQNNGV in the germline V gene. Trimming stripped 4 bases from V and 0 bases from J, with 10 bases between. The CDR3 region has the DNA TGTGCCAGCAGCTCCATCCTTCTAGCCAAAAACATTCAGTACTTC. Protein product: CASSSILLAKNIQYF.

Here the CDR3 DNA reads TGTGCCAGCAGCTTAGAAGGGGCCGCGAGGGAAAAACTGTTTTTT. Its translation is CASSLEGAAREKLFF. V is TRBV11-2 and J is TRBJ1-4; TRBD1 is a possible D gene (5 bases). Trimming left V 0 bases short and J 8 bases short, with 13 bases between. The CDR3 consists of 15 residues. Germline V gives CDR1 SGHAT, CDR2 FQNNGV.

This clone was picked up a small number of times. The gene calls are TRBV30 and TRBJ2-7; no clear D gene. CDR1 and CDR2 (germline): GTSNPN, SVGIG (reference sequence). The CDR3 is made up of 11 amino acids. V shed 3 bases and J shed 12 bases, with 15 bases lying between them. The CDR3 spells CAWRTGPSSYF. CDR3 coding DNA: TGTGCCTGGAGGACCGGGCCCTCCTCGTACTTC. Drawing the rest from reference TRBV30 and TRBJ2-7, the complete variable domain is SQTIHQWPATLVQPVGSPLSLECTVEGTSNPNLYWYRQAAGRGLQLLFYSVGIGQISSEVPQNLSASRPQDRQFILSSKKLLLSDSGFYLCAWRTGPSSYFGPGTRLTVT.

As to this clone: In the same sample, other DNA sequences code for this CDR3. V and J are TRBV6-5 and TRBJ2-1; 7 positions match TRBD1. CDR1 and CDR2 from the germline V gene are MNHEY and SVGAGI. V lost 6 bases and J lost 0; bases outside the gene matches: 5. CDR3 length equals 15 residues. Written as DNA, the CDR3 is TGTGCCAGCAGCCTCCGGGACAGCTCCTACAATGAGCAGTTCTTC. Protein: CASSLRDSSYNEQFF.

With respect to this clone: This specimen includes other DNA sequences encoding the same CDR3. This chain links TRBV4-1 with TRBJ1-1; possible D gene TRBD1, 6 bases. The germline V gene encodes CDR1 MGHRA and CDR2 YSYEKL. V lost 4 bases to trimming and J lost 2 bases, with 11 bases between them. The CDR3 extends over 14 amino acids. CDR3 DNA: TGCGCCAGCAGCCGCCCCGGGGGCAACACTGAAGCTTTCTTT. Residues: CASSRPGGNTEAFF.

This chain connects TRBV2 to TRBJ2-7, with 8 bases that match TRBD1. The CDR3 totals 14 residues. Germline V gene data show CDR1 as SNHLY and CDR2 as FYNNEI. The V and J ends lost 5 bases and 3 bases, in that order; junction bases with no gene match: 6. The CDR3 here is CASSSGTGGYEQYF. The CDR3 DNA reads as TGTGCCAGCAGTTCCGGGACAGGTGGCTACGAGCAGTACTTC.